The clone carrying this T cell receptor beta chain occurred a few times. Its antigen is unidentified. The data belong to a study of CD8+ T cells in alopecia areata. In the study overall: Treated patients swallowed 5 to 10 mg of oral tofacitinib twice daily. Whole-study results and caveats: Affected lesional scalp, above all in alopecia totalis/universalis, was more clonal than normal scalp.

RNA was extracted and reverse transcribed into cDNA as the sequencing template. The assay was immunoSEQ multiplex PCR, and TCRdb's table has in-frame clones only and misses some. Among some 130,000 clones, about 47% were seen once, and the ten largest hold roughly a sixth. Trimming left V 2 bases short and J 8 bases short, with 12 bases between. CDR3 size: 13 residues. The germline CDR1 and CDR2 sequences are SGHAT and FQNNGV. The chain recombines TRBV11-2 with TRBJ1-1; D call uncertain. The starting material was CD8+ T cells sorted from blood, obtained at week 0. The clonotype comes from a human donor with alopecia areata. The CDR3 region has the DNA TGTGCCAGCAGCTTACGGGCCACAGAAGAAGCTTTCTTT. This gives the protein CASSLRATEEAFF.